Following are 14 T cell receptor beta chains from one sample sequenced in a study of blood T cell repertoires in COVID-19. Repertoires were generated with immunoSEQ multiplex PCR, while TCRdb's copy carries only in-frame clones and drops some. The sample includes over 150,000 clones, roughly 87% of them seen just once. Sequences were obtained from peripheral blood. These receptors came from a woman aged 70-85 years with COVID-19, enrolled during active disease.

The rearrangement uses TRBV6-2 or TRBV6-3 and TRBJ2-1; D not resolved. Germline V lookup: CDR1 MNHEY, CDR2 SVGEGT. This CDR3 is built from 16 residues. Trimming took 3 bases from V and 1 from J, leaving 13 bases between them. As DNA, the CDR3 is TGTGCCAGCAGTTATTTCGGCAGGAAGTCCTACAATGAGCAGTTCTTC. The encoded protein is CASSYFGRKSYNEQFF.

The genes are TRBV7-9 and TRBJ1-5; 9 nucleotides align to TRBD1. The length of the CDR3 is 16 residues. Germline V gene data show CDR1 as SEHNR and CDR2 as FQNEAQ (reference sequence). The V gene end was trimmed by 0 bases and the J gene end by 4 bases; junction bases not matched to a gene: 4. In nucleotides, the CDR3 is TGTGCCAGCAGCTTAGCGTCGGGACAGGGAAATCAGCCCCAGCATTTT. Protein sequence: CASSLASGQGNQPQHF.

The chain combines TRBV6-7 with TRBJ2-7, with 11 bases lining up with TRBD2. TRBV6-7 is labeled an ORF, and its function is uncertain. CDR3 length: 16 amino acids. Trimming cost V 3 bases and J 5 bases; bases outside gene matches: 9. As DNA, the CDR3 is TGTGCCAGCAGTTATGAAAGGCTAGCGGGAGGAAACGAGCAGTACTTC. It encodes CASSYERLAGGNEQYF.

V and J are TRBV18 and TRBJ1-1; tentative D call: TRBD1 (6 bases). V lost 5 bases and J 8 bases, leaving 18 bases between the germline ends. CDR1 is KGHSH and CDR2 is LQKENI in the germline V gene. CDR3 length: 14 residues. DNA for the CDR3: TGTGCCAGCTCATTACCAAGGGGGTCCCAAGAAGCTTTCTTT. It yields the protein CASSLPRGSQEAFF.

As for this clone: The same CDR3 arises from other DNA sequences in this sample as well. This rearrangement joins TRBV5-1 to TRBJ1-1; TRBD1 is a possible D gene (5 bases). The V gene's germline CDR1 is SGHRS and CDR2 YFSETQ. V lost 0 bases and J 5 bases, leaving 14 bases between the germline ends. This CDR3 comprises 15 residues. CDR3 protein: CASSLVAGMGTEAFF. The CDR3 region has the DNA TGCGCCAGCAGCTTGGTAGCAGGGATGGGAACTGAAGCTTTCTTT.

The chain uses TRBV19 and TRBJ1-2, with TRBD1 matching over 9 bases. V lost 8 bases, J lost 2 bases, and 3 bases stayed unmatched. CDR3 length: 13 amino acids. Germline loops: CDR1 LNHDA, CDR2 SQIVND (reference sequence). CDR3 protein: CASGDRDNYGYTF. CDR3 nucleotide sequence: TGTGCCAGTGGGGACAGGGACAACTATGGCTACACCTTC.

The rearrangement uses TRBV27 and TRBJ2-7, with 9 bases fitting TRBD1. J was trimmed by 5 bases and V by 0 bases; bases with no gene match: 8. The CDR3 contains 16 residues. CDR1 and CDR2 from the germline V gene are MNHEY and SMNVEV (reference sequence). As DNA, the CDR3 is TGTGCCAGCAGTTTATCGACGGGACAGGGCCCGCACGAGCAGTACTTC. It specifies CASSLSTGQGPHEQYF.

J is TRBJ2-1 and V is TRBV5-4; 8 bases match TRBD2. CDR1 is SGHNT, CDR2 YYREEE, per germline (reference sequence). With 10 bases clipped from V and 0 bases from J, the junction kept 9 bases outside the gene matches. This CDR3 has 15 amino acids. CDR3 amino acids: CAFIAGQFSYNEQFF. The CDR3 DNA sequence: TGTGCCTTTATAGCGGGACAATTCTCCTACAATGAGCAGTTCTTC.

The DNA of the CDR3 is TGTGCCAGCAGTTACCGAAGGACAGGTCGAGAGACCCAGTACTTC. Protein: CASSYRRTGRETQYF. The V gene is TRBV6-5, the J gene TRBJ2-5; 7 bases match TRBD1. Trimming cost V 2 bases and J 4 bases; bases outside gene matches: 7. The CDR3 length is 15 residues. CDR1 is MNHEY, CDR2 SVGAGI, per germline.

The chain links TRBV27 to TRBJ1-5; D might be TRBD1 (6 bases). The CDR3 sequence is 14 residues long. The V and J ends lost 6 bases and 1 base respectively, with 10 bases between them. Germline-derived CDR1 and CDR2 are MNHEY and SMNVEV (reference sequence). CDR3 protein: CASSYQGSNQPQHF. The CDR3 coding sequence is TGTGCCAGCAGCTATCAGGGGAGCAATCAGCCCCAGCATTTT.

The J gene is TRBJ2-7, the V gene TRBV3-1 (or the pseudogene TRBV3-2); D gene ambiguous. Looked up from germline, CDR1 is LGHDT and CDR2 is YNNKEL (reference sequence). The CDR3 length is 14 residues. Trimming cost V 2 bases and J 0 bases, with 8 bases left between them. This chain's CDR3 is CASSQSASSYEQYF. CDR3 coding DNA: TGTGCCAGCAGCCAAAGCGCGTCCTCCTACGAGCAGTACTTC.

As DNA, the CDR3 is TGCGCCAGCAGCCAAGACGGAGCCTCTGGAAACACCATATATTTT. Residues: CASSQDGASGNTIYF. The chain recombines TRBV4-1 with TRBJ1-3; D not resolved. The V gene's germline CDR1 is MGHRA and CDR2 YSYEKL. The CDR3 sequence is 15 residues long. Trimming stripped 0 bases from V and 0 bases from J, with 6 bases between.

This chain uses TRBV7-9 with TRBJ2-5; D unresolved. There are 11 residues in the CDR3. In germline, CDR1 is SEHNR, CDR2 FQNEAQ (reference sequence). With 4 bases removed from V and 7 bases from J, the gap between germline ends came to 7 bases. The CDR3 nucleotides read TGTGCCAGCAGCTCCCCCTGGACCCAGTACTTC. Translating gives CASSSPWTQYF.

Concerning this clone itself: In the same sample, other DNA sequences code for this CDR3. The rearrangement uses TRBV28 and TRBJ1-5, with D hard to call. V was trimmed by 1 base and J by 5 bases, leaving 3 bases between them. This CDR3 is built from 12 residues. Germline CDR1 is MDHEN and CDR2 is SYDVKM. The CDR3 region has the DNA TGTGCCAGCAGTTTATCCTATCAGCCCCAGCATTTT. Amino acid sequence: CASSLSYQPQHF.